The 4 T cell receptor beta chains presented below share a single source sample, sequenced in a study of blood T cells in healthy people across ages. A second roughly 7 to 12 cycle PCR used barcoded and J-beta primers. In TCRdb, the 5' RACE reads were re-called with MiXCR into one record per CDR3 protein. The table lists 1.5 million to 2 million distinct CDR3 sequences, over 25% of them singletons. Sequenced: blood. These receptors were taken from a woman aged 25 to 39 in good health.

This clonotype has a handful of counts. The chain recombines TRBV7-2 with TRBJ2-3; D tentatively reads TRBD1 or TRBD2 (5 bases each). The CDR3 totals 17 residues. CDR1 and CDR2 (germline): SGHTA, FQGNSA. V was cut by 7 bases and J by 2 bases, with 22 bases left in between. The CDR3 bases are TGTGCCAGCATCCGCAGGGCCAAAGAGGGCCTCACAGATACGCAGTATTTT. Protein sequence: CASIRRAKEGLTDTQYF.

The chain links TRBV5-1 to TRBJ2-3; TRBD2 matches at 8 bases. The germline V gene encodes CDR1 SGHRS and CDR2 YFSETQ. The CDR3 is 16 amino acids. The V segment lost 0 bases and the J segment 5 bases; nucleotides outside the gene matches: 8. CDR3 in amino acids: CASSLGNRGGGDTQYF. Written as DNA, the CDR3 is TGCGCCAGCAGCTTGGGAAACCGGGGGGGTGGAGATACGCAGTATTTT.

For this clonotype: A much larger clone sits a single nucleotide away, making a read error possible. This likely comes from a read error, as the CDR3 has no conserved phenylalanine or tryptophan at its end. This chain uses TRBV11-2 with TRBJ2-1; D is unresolved. Trimming took off 7 bases at V and 2 bases at J, with 9 bases between the two ends. The CDR3 has 13 residues. The germline V gene has CDR1 SGHAT and CDR2 FQNNGV. DNA for the CDR3: TGTGCCAGCACCGTTGGGGCCTACAATGAGCAGTTCTGC. This gives the protein CASTVGAYNEQFC.

The CDR3 is CSASRREIGQPQHF. The CDR3 DNA is TGCAGTGCTAGCCGCAGGGAAATCGGTCAGCCCCAGCATTTT. This chain joins TRBV20-1 and TRBJ1-5, with D perhaps TRBD1 (5 bases). Per germline, CDR1 DFQATT and CDR2 SNEGSKA (reference sequence). The V end was cut by 3 bases, the J end by 6 bases, with 15 bases between. The CDR3 is 14 residues long.